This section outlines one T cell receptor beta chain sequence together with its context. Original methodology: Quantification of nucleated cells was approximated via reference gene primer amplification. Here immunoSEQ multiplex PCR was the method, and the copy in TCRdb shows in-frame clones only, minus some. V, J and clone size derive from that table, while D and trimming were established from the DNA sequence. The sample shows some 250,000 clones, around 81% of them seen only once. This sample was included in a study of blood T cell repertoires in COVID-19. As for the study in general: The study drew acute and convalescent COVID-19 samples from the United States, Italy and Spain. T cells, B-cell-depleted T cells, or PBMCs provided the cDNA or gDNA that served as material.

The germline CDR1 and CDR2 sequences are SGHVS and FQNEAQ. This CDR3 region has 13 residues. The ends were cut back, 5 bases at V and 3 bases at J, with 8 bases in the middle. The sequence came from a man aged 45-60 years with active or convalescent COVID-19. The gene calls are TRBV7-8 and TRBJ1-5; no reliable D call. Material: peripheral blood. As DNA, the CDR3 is TGTGCCAGCAGCCTAGGAGACAATCAGCCCCAGCATTTT. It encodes CASSLGDNQPQHF.